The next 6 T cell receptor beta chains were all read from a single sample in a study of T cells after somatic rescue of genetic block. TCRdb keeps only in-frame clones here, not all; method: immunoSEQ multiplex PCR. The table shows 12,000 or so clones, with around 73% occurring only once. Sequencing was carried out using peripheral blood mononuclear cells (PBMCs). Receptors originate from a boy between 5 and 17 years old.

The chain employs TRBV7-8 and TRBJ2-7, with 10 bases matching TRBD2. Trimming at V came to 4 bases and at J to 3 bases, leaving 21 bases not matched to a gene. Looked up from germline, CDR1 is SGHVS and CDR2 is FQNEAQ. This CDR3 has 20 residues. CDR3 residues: CASSSPQTFTTGTSVYEQYF. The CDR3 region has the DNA TGTGCCAGCAGCTCCCCACAAACTTTTACGACCGGGACTAGCGTCTACGAGCAGTACTTC.

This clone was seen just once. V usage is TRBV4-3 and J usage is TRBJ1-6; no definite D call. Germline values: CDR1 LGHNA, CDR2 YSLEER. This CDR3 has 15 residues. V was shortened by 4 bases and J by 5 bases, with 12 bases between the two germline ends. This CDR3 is CASSLTTSHNSPLHF. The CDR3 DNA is TGCGCCAGCAGCCTGACGACCAGCCATAATTCACCCCTCCACTTT.

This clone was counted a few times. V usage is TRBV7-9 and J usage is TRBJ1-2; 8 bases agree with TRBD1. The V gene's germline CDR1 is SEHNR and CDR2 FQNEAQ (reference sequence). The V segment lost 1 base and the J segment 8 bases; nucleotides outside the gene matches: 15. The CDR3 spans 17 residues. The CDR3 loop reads CASSLVVAGGAREGYTF. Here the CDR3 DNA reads TGTGCCAGCAGCTTAGTTGTGGCAGGGGGCGCCCGGGAGGGCTACACCTTC.

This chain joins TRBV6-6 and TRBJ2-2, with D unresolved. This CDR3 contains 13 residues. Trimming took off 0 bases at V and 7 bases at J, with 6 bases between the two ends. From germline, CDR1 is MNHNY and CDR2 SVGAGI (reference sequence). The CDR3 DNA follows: TGTGCCAGCAGTTACTCCCGTAACGGGGAGCTGTTTTTT. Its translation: CASSYSRNGELFF.

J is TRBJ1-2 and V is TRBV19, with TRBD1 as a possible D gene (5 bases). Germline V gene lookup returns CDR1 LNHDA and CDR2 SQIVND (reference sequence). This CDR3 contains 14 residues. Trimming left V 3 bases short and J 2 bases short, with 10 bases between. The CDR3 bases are TGTGCCAGTAGTATGGGCAGGGACAACTATGGCTACACCTTC. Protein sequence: CASSMGRDNYGYTF.

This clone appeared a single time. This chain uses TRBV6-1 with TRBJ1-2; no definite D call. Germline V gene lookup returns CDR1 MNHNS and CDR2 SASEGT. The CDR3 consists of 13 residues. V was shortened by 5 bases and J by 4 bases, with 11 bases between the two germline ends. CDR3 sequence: CASSIQEIYGYTF. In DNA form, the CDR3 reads TGTGCCAGCAGTATTCAGGAGATCTATGGCTACACCTTC.